This T cell receptor (beta chain) was documented in a study of blood T cell repertoires in COVID-19. Study summary: COVID-19 samples, acute and convalescent, were from the United States, Italy and Spain. The analysed material was cDNA or gDNA that came from T cells, B-cell-depleted T cells, or PBMCs.

This clone was counted between two and nine times. CDR1 MGHRA and CDR2 YSYEKL come from the germline V gene. Losses at the gene ends were 8 bases for V and 6 bases for J; bases not matched to a gene: 12. The CDR3 has 15 amino acids. In the original workflow: It was from reference gene primer amplification that nucleated cell counts were estimated. Sequencing used immunoSEQ multiplex PCR; TCRdb keeps in-frame clones, though not all of them. V and J calls and clone size are as listed in that table; D and trimming were resolved from the DNA. The profile shows more than 400,000 clones, around 91% of them singletons. Recovery meant two consecutive negative NP/OP PCR tests, professional clearance, or resolved symptoms.

The chain joins TRBV4-1 to TRBJ2-7, with 11 bases that match TRBD2. The source of this sequence is a man aged 18 to 30 who had recovered from COVID-19. Sequenced sample: PBMCs or T cells enriched from blood (not recorded which). CDR3 region: CASQSTLAGGGEQYF. The CDR3 DNA reads TGCGCCAGCCAGTCCACCTTAGCGGGAGGGGGCGAGCAGTACTTC.